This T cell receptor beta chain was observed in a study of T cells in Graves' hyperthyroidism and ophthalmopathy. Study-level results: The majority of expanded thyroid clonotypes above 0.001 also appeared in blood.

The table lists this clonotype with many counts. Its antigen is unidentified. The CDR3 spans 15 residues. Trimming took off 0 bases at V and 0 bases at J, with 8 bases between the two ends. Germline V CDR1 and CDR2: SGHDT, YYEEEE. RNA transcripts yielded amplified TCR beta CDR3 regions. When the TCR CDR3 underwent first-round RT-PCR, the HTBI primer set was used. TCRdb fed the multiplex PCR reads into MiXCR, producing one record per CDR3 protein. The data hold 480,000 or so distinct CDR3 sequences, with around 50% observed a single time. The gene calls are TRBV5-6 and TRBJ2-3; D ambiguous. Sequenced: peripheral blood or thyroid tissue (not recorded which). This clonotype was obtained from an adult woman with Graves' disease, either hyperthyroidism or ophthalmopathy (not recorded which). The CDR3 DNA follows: TGTGCCAGCAGCTTGGTTGGCATTAGCACAGATACGCAGTATTTT. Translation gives CASSLVGISTDTQYF.